The next 13 T cell receptor beta chains were all read from a single sample in a study of tumor-infiltrating lymphocytes in primary liver carcinoma. The study co-extracted DNA and RNA from around 20-30 mg of unsorted bulk tissue. From about 0.5 ug of total RNA, TCR beta-specific cDNA was reverse-transcribed using a constant-region primer. Three nested multiplex PCR rounds, a slightly modified ARM-PCR, produced the libraries for TCR beta. The two initial PCR rounds, ten to eleven cycles each, used TRBV1-TRBV30 forward and C-beta reverse primers. From the multiplex PCR reads, TCRdb called clonotypes with MiXCR, one entry per CDR3 protein. The top ten clones hold around 8.8% of a sample with 100,000 or so distinct CDR3 sequences, about three quarters of them seen once. Specimen: liver tumor tissue from sampling region 5. The sample's subset: tumor region T5, tumor centre. These receptors were collected from an older woman with primary liver carcinoma and hepatitis B virus infection.

Turning to this clonotype: The junction does not match germline at one end; this may be a read error. This chain links TRBV11-2 with TRBJ1-5; 8 bases align to TRBD1. This CDR3 is built from 14 residues. The germline V gene encodes CDR1 SGHAT and CDR2 FQNNGV. The CDR3, as DNA: TGTACCAGCAGCTTGGGACAGGAGGGGGATCCCCAACATTTT. Translating it yields CTSSLGQEGDPQHF.

In regard to this clonotype: The missing conserved phenylalanine or tryptophan at the end of this CDR3 makes a read error likely. The J gene is TRBJ1-1, the V gene TRBV11-1; no reliable D call. V lost 6 bases and J 4 bases, leaving 9 bases between the germline ends. The CDR3 sequence is 12 residues long. Germline CDR1 reads SGHAT; CDR2 reads FQDESV (reference sequence). CDR3 in DNA: TGTGCCAGCAGACGACTGACCACTGAAGCTTTCATT. Translating gives CASRRLTTEAFI.

This clonotype has more than one count but fewer than ten. A read error may account for a junction end that differs from germline. The chain combines TRBV12-5 with TRBJ2-7, with TRBD1 identical over 8 bases. In germline, CDR1 is LGHNT, CDR2 FRNRAP. The CDR3 is made up of 13 amino acids. The CDR3 region has the DNA TGTGCTAGTGATTTTGACAGGGGTTACGAGCAATACTTC. The encoded protein is CASDFDRGYEQYF.

The V call is TRBV4-1, the J call TRBJ2-3; D gene uncertain. The CDR3 length is 13 residues. CDR1 is MGHRA, CDR2 YSYEKL, per germline. V lost 5 bases and J 15 bases, leaving 21 bases between the germline ends. The CDR3 here is CASSTQSTDTQYF. The DNA of the CDR3 is TGCGCCAGCAGCACCCAGAGTACAGATACACAATATTTT.

Details on this clonotype: One end of the junction does not line up with germline, which may come from a read error. The rearrangement uses TRBV6-1 and TRBJ2-5; tentative D call: TRBD1 (6 bases). Per germline, CDR1 MNHNS and CDR2 SASEGT. This CDR3 spans 15 amino acids. For the CDR3, the DNA is TGTACCAGCAGGTACTGGACAGACAGTCGAGAGACCCAGTACTTC. It codes for CTSRYWTDSRETQYF.

As regards this clonotype: This may be a read error: a much more frequent sequence differs by one nucleotide. The CDR3 coding sequence is TGTGCCAGCAGCTCCCCGGTACAGGGTCTCTACGAGCAGTACTTC. Its protein product is CASSSPVQGLYEQYF. The V gene is TRBV5-8, the J gene TRBJ2-7, with TRBD1 as a possible D gene (6 bases). CDR1 SGHTS and CDR2 YDEGEE come from the germline V gene. The CDR3 contains 15 residues. With 3 bases removed from V and 3 bases from J, the gap between germline ends came to 16 bases. The full variable domain, rest sourced from reference TRBV5-8 and TRBJ2-7, is EAGVTQSPTHLIKTRGQQATLRCSPISGHTSVYWYQQALGLGLQFLLWYDEGEERNRGNFPPRFSGRQFPNYSSELNVNALELEDSALYLCASSSPVQGLYEQYFGPGTRLTVT.

On this clonotype: The CDR3 does not close with the conserved phenylalanine or tryptophan, likely indicating a read error. The chain links TRBV14 to TRBJ2-1, with D possibly matching TRBD1 (6 bases). This CDR3 comprises 13 residues. Per the germline V gene, CDR1 is SGHDN and CDR2 is FVKESK. Trimming left V 4 bases short and J 9 bases short, with 13 bases between. CDR3: CASSPRGTGEQFS. In nucleotides, the CDR3 is TGTGCCAGCAGCCCAAGGGGGACGGGTGAGCAGTTCTCC.

Comments on this clonotype: At one of its ends the junction is not consistent with the germline gene, which may arise from a read error. The chain uses TRBV6-2 or TRBV6-3 and TRBJ2-1, with 7 bases fitting TRBD2. Looked up from germline, CDR1 is MNHEY and CDR2 is SVGEGT. This CDR3 region has 11 residues. The CDR3 loop is CTSSLAAEHFF. The DNA for the CDR3 is TGTACCAGCAGCCTAGCGGCGGAGCACTTCTTC.

On this clonotype itself: The germline gene is not matched at one end of the junction; a read error may be the cause. The V gene is TRBV6-1, the J gene TRBJ2-6; D possibly corresponds to TRBD1 (5 bases). CDR3 length: 14 residues. Germline V gives CDR1 MNHNS, CDR2 SASEGT. The CDR3 is CASSDTSGANALTF. The CDR3 DNA reads as TGTGCCAGCAGTGACACCTCTGGGGCCAACGCCCTGACTTTC.

Note on this clonotype: One end of the junction varies from germline; a read error may be responsible. J is TRBJ1-1 and V is TRBV12-3 or TRBV12-4; TRBD1 might be the D (5 bases). CDR3 length: 12 residues. The CDR3 region is CANRPSNTEAIF. The CDR3 DNA is TGTGCCAACAGGCCGTCAAACACTGAAGCTATCTTT.

The chain is built from TRBV4-2 and TRBJ2-3; no firm D call. This CDR3 is 14 amino acids long. V shed 1 base and J shed 15 bases, with 20 bases lying between them. Germline assignment: CDR1 LGHNA and CDR2 YNFKEQ. The CDR3 reads CASSQVRGTDTRYF. CDR3 nucleotide sequence: TGTGCCAGCAGCCAAGTTAGAGGTACAGATACGCGATATTTT.

A word on this clonotype: A read error may produce the germline difference seen at one junction end. The J gene is TRBJ2-6, the V gene TRBV11-2; TRBD2 matches 12 bases. This CDR3 is built from 17 residues. CDR1 is SGHAT, CDR2 FQNNGV, per germline. This chain's CDR3 is CASSQTSGRSGANVMTF. CDR3 DNA: TGTGCCAGCAGCCAGACTAGCGGGAGATCTGGGGCCAACGTCATGACTTTC.

In its sample, this clonotype was seen a few times. The chain is built from TRBV7-9 and TRBJ1-2; D perhaps matches TRBD1 (6 bases). The V end was cut by 5 bases, the J end by 7 bases, with 14 bases between. CDR3 length: 13 residues. Germline V gene sequence: CDR1 SEHNR, CDR2 FQNEAQ (reference sequence). CDR3 protein: CASSRDKGSGYTF. CDR3 coding DNA: TGTGCCAGCAGCCGGGACAAGGGAAGTGGCTACACCTTC.